These 32 T cell receptor beta chains originate from one sample sequenced in a study of cytomegalovirus exposure and HLA in healthy donors (dated by TCRdb to 2016 to 2017). The library relied on the immunoSEQ multiplex PCR assay. A mixture of 60 forward primers for TCR Vbeta segments and 13 reverse primers for TCR Jbeta segments was used in the multiplex PCR. The source is immuneACCESS, and TCRdb retained only in-frame sequences with V and J called. Part of the clones is not carried over; for the studies checked, unresolved V genes explain less than half of this, and the remainder is unexplained. This sample's table lists 90,000 to 150,000 clones. More than 3% of the sample lies in the top ten. The sample taken for sequencing was PBMCs. Receptors were obtained from a man younger than 35 in good health and CMV-seronegative.

This chain joins TRBV5-5 and TRBJ1-6, with D possibly being TRBD1 (5 bases). This CDR3 region has 14 residues. The germline CDR1 and CDR2 sequences are SGHKS and YYEKEE (reference sequence). V lost 5 bases and J 6 bases, leaving 12 bases between the germline ends. This CDR3 reads CASSQTVINSPLHF. In nucleotides, the CDR3 is TGTGCCAGCAGTCAGACAGTGATTAATTCACCCCTCCACTTT.

V and J are TRBV5-1 and TRBJ2-1; 10 bases are a match to TRBD2. This CDR3 comprises 16 residues. Germline V gene lookup returns CDR1 SGHRS and CDR2 YFSETQ. V lost 3 bases, J lost 8 bases, and 11 bases stayed unmatched. CDR3 region: CASSYGASGSIDEQFF. The CDR3, as DNA: TGCGCCAGCAGCTATGGGGCTAGCGGGAGCATAGATGAGCAGTTCTTC.

The rearrangement joins TRBV7-6 to TRBJ2-1; TRBD2 aligns across 10 bases. The length of the CDR3 is 17 residues. The V and J ends lost 6 bases and 0 bases, in that order; junction bases with no gene match: 8. Germline loops: CDR1 SGHVS, CDR2 FNYEAQ. CDR3 bases: TGTGCCAGCAGTAATAGCGGGGGGCAGACCTCCTACAATGAGCAGTTCTTC. Residues: CASSNSGGQTSYNEQFF.

The chain links TRBV10-1 to TRBJ2-2, with TRBD2 matching 13 bases. Germline V gene data show CDR1 as WNHNN and CDR2 as SYGVQD (reference sequence). This CDR3 comprises 16 residues. J was trimmed by 6 bases and V by 2 bases; bases with no gene match: 3. The CDR3 spells CASSEGLAGAPGELFF. The DNA of the CDR3 is TGCGCCAGCAGTGAGGGACTAGCGGGGGCCCCCGGGGAGCTGTTTTTT.

The genes are TRBV28 and TRBJ1-2, with a weak D call TRBD1 (6 bases). This CDR3 spans 13 amino acids. Germline lookup yields CDR1 MDHEN and CDR2 SYDVKM. V was cut by 7 bases and J by 4 bases, with 13 bases left in between. The CDR3 reads CASTQQGFYGYTF. The CDR3 DNA sequence: TGTGCCAGCACCCAACAGGGATTCTATGGCTACACCTTC.

The chain recombines TRBV7-6 with TRBJ2-1; D ambiguous. This CDR3 has 16 amino acids. Germline V CDR1 and CDR2: SGHVS, FNYEAQ. V lost 0 bases, J lost 3 bases, and 12 bases lay in between. CDR3 residues: CASSLAANLGYNEQFF. The CDR3 DNA is TGTGCCAGCAGCTTAGCGGCGAATCTAGGCTACAATGAGCAGTTCTTC.

The chain is built from TRBV28 and TRBJ2-5, with 7 nucleotides matching TRBD2. The DNA matches TRBJ2-7 better at its end, which makes the J call doubtful. This CDR3 region has 15 residues. Germline loops: CDR1 MDHEN, CDR2 SYDVKM. The CDR3 nucleotides are TGTGCCAGCAGTTTTCCCGCGGGGGTCTCCTACGAGCAGTACTTC. This codes for CASSFPAGVSYEQYF.

The gene calls are TRBV2 and TRBJ1-1, with D uncertain. This CDR3 has 11 residues. Trimming removed 8 bases at V and 4 bases at J, with 8 bases between. The germline V gene has CDR1 SNHLY and CDR2 FYNNEI. Here the CDR3 reads CASLLITEAFF. The CDR3 nucleotides are TGTGCCAGCCTACTCATCACTGAAGCTTTCTTT.

The V call is TRBV28, the J call TRBJ1-1, with TRBD1 matching 7 bases. V gave up 11 bases and J gave up 5 bases; unmatched junction bases: 20. The germline V gene encodes CDR1 MDHEN and CDR2 SYDVKM. The CDR3 is 16 residues long. CDR3 loop: CAGRSETGSTGTEAFF. CDR3 DNA sequence: TGTGCCGGCCGGTCTGAGACAGGGTCGACGGGGACTGAAGCTTTCTTT.

This chain connects TRBV7-2 to TRBJ2-7; D may be TRBD2 (7 bases). CDR1 and CDR2 (germline): SGHTA, FQGNSA. Trimming removed 2 bases at V and 3 bases at J, with 11 bases between. The length of the CDR3 is 14 residues. The CDR3 here is CASSLRGGGYEQYF. The CDR3 DNA reads TGTGCCAGCAGCTTAAGGGGGGGAGGCTACGAGCAGTACTTC.

The J gene is TRBJ2-2, the V gene TRBV6-6; 9 bases are a match to TRBD2. CDR1 is MNHNY, CDR2 SVGAGI, per germline (reference sequence). This CDR3 contains 16 residues. The V and J ends lost 6 bases and 3 bases, in that order; junction bases with no gene match: 8. Here the CDR3 reads CASSLKRGADTGELFF. The CDR3 DNA reads TGTGCCAGCAGCCTAAAGCGGGGGGCCGACACCGGGGAGCTGTTTTTT.

The chain links TRBV6-5 to TRBJ1-1; D remains unclear. The CDR3 has 13 residues. V was trimmed by 7 bases and J by 4 bases, leaving 13 bases between them. Germline assignment: CDR1 MNHEY and CDR2 SVGAGI. CDR3 nucleotides: TGTGCCAGCACCCGACGGTCTAGCACTGAAGCTTTCTTT. This encodes CASTRRSSTEAFF.

The chain is built from TRBV28 and TRBJ2-7, with TRBD2 identical over 8 bases. The germline gives CDR1 MDHEN, CDR2 SYDVKM. The CDR3 covers 12 residues. Trimming cost V 10 bases and J 7 bases; bases outside gene matches: 9. This CDR3 is CAIRELAGEQYF. The CDR3 coding sequence is TGTGCCATCCGGGAGTTAGCGGGGGAGCAGTACTTC.

The rearrangement uses TRBV15 and TRBJ1-1; D call uncertain. The CDR3 runs 14 residues. The V end was cut by 3 bases, the J end by 5 bases, with 13 bases between. Germline V gene data show CDR1 as LNHNV and CDR2 as YYDKDF (reference sequence). CDR3 nucleotides: TGTGCCACCAGCAGGGCTCGGGATGGGACTGAAGCTTTCTTT. Protein: CATSRARDGTEAFF.

The chain uses TRBV5-1 and TRBJ2-2; D gene unclear. Germline V lookup: CDR1 SGHRS, CDR2 YFSETQ. This CDR3 has 17 residues. Trimming removed 1 base at V and 3 bases at J, with 16 bases between. The CDR3 spells CASSLLSALTYTGELFF. The CDR3 DNA reads as TGCGCCAGCAGCTTGCTCTCCGCGCTTACTTACACCGGGGAGCTGTTTTTT. The full variable domain, its missing parts supplied by reference TRBV5-1 and TRBJ2-2, is KAGVTQTPRYLIKTRGQQVTLSCSPISGHRSVSWYQQTPGQGLQFLFEYFSETQRNKGNFPGRFSGRQFSNSRSEMNVSTLELGDSALYLCASSLLSALTYTGELFFGEGSRLTVL.

The chain is built from TRBV19 and TRBJ1-1, with D possibly TRBD1 on 5 matching bases. This CDR3 comprises 11 residues. Germline loops: CDR1 LNHDA, CDR2 SQIVND (reference sequence). V was pared by 8 bases and J by 8 bases, with 12 bases between. The CDR3 loop is CASGGGTEAFF. The CDR3 DNA reads as TGTGCCAGTGGGGGGGGGACCGAAGCTTTCTTT.

The chain is built from TRBV6-6 and TRBJ1-2; the D gene is possibly TRBD1 (6 bases). The CDR3 runs 13 residues. Germline CDR1 reads MNHNY; CDR2 reads SVGAGI (reference sequence). V lost 6 bases and J lost 6, with 14 bases in between. For the CDR3, the DNA is TGTGCCAGCAGCCACCGGGCAGGGGATGGCTACACCTTC. It is translated as CASSHRAGDGYTF.

The chain employs TRBV7-3 and TRBJ1-1; possible D gene TRBD1, 6 bases. In germline, CDR1 is SGHTA, CDR2 FQGTGA. The ends were cut back, 4 bases at V and 6 bases at J, with 12 bases in the middle. The CDR3 loop spans 13 amino acids. The CDR3 nucleotides read TGTGCCAGCAGCTCCCAGGGGTTGCCTGAAGCTTTCTTT. Protein sequence: CASSSQGLPEAFF.

V usage is TRBV30 and J usage is TRBJ1-6; D is ambiguous. Germline lookup yields CDR1 GTSNPN and CDR2 SVGIG (reference sequence). This CDR3 contains 15 residues. V was pared by 1 base and J by 1 base, with 8 bases between. DNA of the CDR3: TGTGCCTGGAGTGATCGGAGGTCCTATAATTCACCCCTCCACTTT. Its translation is CAWSDRRSYNSPLHF.

This chain connects TRBV29-1 to TRBJ1-1; a weak D match, TRBD1 (6 bases). The ends were cut back, 3 bases at V and 1 base at J, with 9 bases in the middle. The CDR3 loop spans 13 amino acids. Germline V gene lookup returns CDR1 SQVTM and CDR2 ANQGSEA. The DNA for the CDR3 is TGCAGCGTTGAGACGGACAGGAACACTGAAGCTTTCTTT. Residues: CSVETDRNTEAFF.

V gene TRBV7-8 combines with J gene TRBJ2-5, with 11 bases identical to TRBD1. TRBJ2-7 explains the end of the DNA better; the J call may be wrong. Germline CDR1 SGHVS, CDR2 FQNEAQ. CDR3 length: 19 residues. Here the CDR3 DNA reads TGTGCCAGCAGCTTAGCCATAGGACAGGGGGCCACTTTCTCTTACGAGCAGTACTTC. Encoded protein: CASSLAIGQGATFSYEQYF.

The gene calls are TRBV6-1 and TRBJ1-4; no firm D call. Trimming cost V 5 bases and J 4 bases, with 14 bases left between them. The CDR3 spans 15 residues. Germline CDR1 is MNHNS and CDR2 is SASEGT. CDR3 residues: CASSSRGLINEKLFF. CDR3 coding DNA: TGTGCCAGCAGTAGTAGAGGACTGATTAATGAAAAACTGTTTTTT.

The chain combines TRBV12-5 with TRBJ1-1; a possible D gene is TRBD1 (5 bases). CDR1 is LGHNT and CDR2 is FRNRAP in the germline V gene. The V and J ends lost 5 bases and 6 bases respectively, with 13 bases between them. The CDR3 contains 13 residues. The CDR3 reads CASGIDRGAEAFF. DNA for the CDR3: TGTGCTAGTGGTATAGACAGAGGCGCTGAAGCTTTCTTT.

The chain links TRBV5-1 to TRBJ2-3, with D unclear. V lost 4 bases to trimming and J lost 7 bases, with 16 bases between them. This CDR3 has 14 residues. CDR1 is SGHRS, CDR2 YFSETQ, per germline. The CDR3 region has the DNA TGCGCCAGCAGCCCGTTCGAGGCTCTTAATACGCAGTATTTT. Translating gives CASSPFEALNTQYF.

The V call is TRBV18, the J call TRBJ2-3; D is uncertain. This CDR3 contains 14 residues. Per germline, CDR1 KGHSH and CDR2 LQKENI. The V end was cut by 1 base, the J end by 2 bases, with 7 bases between. DNA for the CDR3: TGTGCCAGCTCACCACTGGCAAACACAGATACGCAGTATTTT. It specifies CASSPLANTDTQYF.

The rearrangement uses TRBV5-1 and TRBJ1-5; D is possibly TRBD1 (5 bases). V was pared by 3 bases and J by 3 bases, with 13 bases between. The germline V gene encodes CDR1 SGHRS and CDR2 YFSETQ. The CDR3 has 15 residues. In DNA, the CDR3 is TGCGCCAGCAGCTCGGGGGGGAACAACAATCAGCCCCAGCATTTT. Amino acid sequence: CASSSGGNNNQPQHF.

The chain recombines TRBV5-1 with TRBJ2-7; 13 bases align to TRBD2. Germline-derived CDR1 and CDR2 are SGHRS and YFSETQ. This CDR3 region has 17 residues. Germline trimming cut 3 bases from V and 5 bases from J; bases unmatched to any gene: 11. In DNA form, the CDR3 reads TGCGCCAGCAGCTGGACTAGCGGGAGCCCAGGGTTCCACGAGCAGTACTTC. Encoded protein: CASSWTSGSPGFHEQYF.

The chain employs TRBV19 and TRBJ1-1; TRBD1 matches at 8 bases. V gave up 4 bases and J gave up 1 base; unmatched junction bases: 11. The CDR3 is 17 amino acids. Per germline, CDR1 LNHDA and CDR2 SQIVND (reference sequence). In DNA, the CDR3 is TGTGCCAGTAGTACCTCAGGACAGGGATCGGGGAACACTGAAGCTTTCTTT. It translates to CASSTSGQGSGNTEAFF.

The CDR3 nucleotides are TGTGCCAGCAGCCCCTTTGGACAGGGGACAGATACGCAGTATTTT. Protein: CASSPFGQGTDTQYF. The V gene is TRBV7-2, the J gene TRBJ2-3, with 9 positions matching TRBD1. The junction had 6 bases not matched to a gene; V was cut back by 5 bases and J by 3 bases. The CDR3 covers 15 residues. The germline V gene encodes CDR1 SGHTA and CDR2 FQGNSA. Based on the CDR3 plus reference TRBV7-2 and TRBJ2-3, the full variable domain is GAGVSQSPSNKVTEKGKDVELRCDPISGHTALYWYRQSLGQGLEFLIYFQGNSAPDKSGLPSDRFSAERTGGSVSTLTIQRTQQEDSAVYLCASSPFGQGTDTQYFGPGTRLTVL.

The V and J genes are TRBV19 and TRBJ2-3, with TRBD1 matching 9 bases. The CDR3 length is 15 residues. V shed 5 bases and J 2 bases; nucleotides not matched to a gene: 5. Germline CDR1 LNHDA, CDR2 SQIVND (reference sequence). The CDR3 sequence is CASSFTQGATDTQYF. The CDR3, as DNA: TGTGCCAGTAGTTTTACACAGGGGGCCACAGATACGCAGTATTTT.

CDR3 sequence reads: CASESRGLYGYTF. DNA for the CDR3: TGTGCCAGTGAGTCCCGGGGGTTATATGGCTACACCTTC. The rearrangement uses TRBV19 and TRBJ1-2; TRBD1 is a possible D gene (5 bases). The V end was cut by 8 bases, the J end by 5 bases, with 15 bases between. Germline lookup yields CDR1 LNHDA and CDR2 SQIVND (reference sequence). The CDR3 runs 13 residues.

The chain links TRBV7-2 to TRBJ1-4, with TRBD1 as a possible D gene (6 bases). The germline CDR1 and CDR2 sequences are SGHTA and FQGNSA. This CDR3 comprises 15 residues. V dropped 3 bases and J dropped 5 bases, with 13 bases sitting between them. CDR3 DNA: TGTGCCAGCAGCTTCCTACCGGGACACAATGAAAAACTGTTTTTT. This sequence encodes CASSFLPGHNEKLFF. The full variable domain, in which reference TRBV7-2 and TRBJ1-4 provide the parts outside the CDR3, is GAGVSQSPSNKVTEKGKDVELRCDPISGHTALYWYRQSLGQGLEFLIYFQGNSAPDKSGLPSDRFSAERTGGSVSTLTIQRTQQEDSAVYLCASSFLPGHNEKLFFGSGTQLSVL.